A selection of T cell receptor beta chains follows, all from one sample in a study of T-cell reconstitution after alpha-beta-depleted transplantation in children. One entry per CDR3 protein, called by TCRdb with MiXCR from the PCR reads. The repertoire holds roughly 220,000 distinct CDR3 sequences, with more than 10% as singletons. Sequences were derived from PBMCs from the stem cell graft donor, sampled from the stem cell graft. These receptors were obtained from a human donor who donated a stem cell graft to a child with acute lymphoblastic leukemia. Both conserved end residues are part of each CDR3. D genes are given only for firm matches. Clone size, where shown, is once, few, many, or a class for clones that have expanded.

V: TRBV5-1
size: many
D: TRBD2
J: TRBJ2-3
DNA: TGCGCCAGCAGCCCCTCCGGGACTAGCCTTCCAGATACGCAGTATTTT
CDR3: CASSPSGTSLPDTQYF

V: TRBV20-1
size: many
D: NA
J: TRBJ1-1
DNA: TGCAGTGCTCTCAGGTCCGGGGAGGCTGAAGCTTTCTTT
CDR3: CSALRSGEAEAFF

V: TRBV5-1
size: many
D: TRBD1
J: TRBJ2-7
DNA: TGCGCCAGCAGAGTCCCAGGACAGGGGGCAGGCGAGCAGTACTTC
CDR3: CASRVPGQGAGEQYF

V: TRBV6-5
size: many
D: NA
J: TRBJ1-6
DNA: TGTGCCAGCAGTTACTCGGGGGTCGGACGAAATTCACCCCTCCACTTT
CDR3: CASSYSGVGRNSPLHF

V: TRBV6-4
size: many
D: NA
J: TRBJ1-1
DNA: TGTGCCAGCAGTCCCTGGTCGGGCAACACTGAAGCTTTCTTT
CDR3: CASSPWSGNTEAFF

V: TRBV6-2/TRBV6-3
size: NA
D: TRBD1
J: TRBJ1-5
DNA: TGTGCCAGCAGTTACAAAGGGGGCGGTCATCAGCCCCAGCATTTT
CDR3: CASSYKGGGHQPQHF

V: TRBV2
size: many
D: NA
J: TRBJ1-4
DNA: TGTGCCAGCAGTGGGTCGACGGGCGCAACTAATGAAAAACTGTTTTTT
CDR3: CASSGSTGATNEKLFF

V: TRBV12-3/TRBV12-4
size: NA
D: NA
J: TRBJ2-6
DNA: TGTGCCAGCAGTTTATTTAGGGGATCGACGGACTCTGGGGCCAACGTCCTGACTTTC
CDR3: CASSLFRGSTDSGANVLTF

V: TRBV7-9
size: NA
D: NA
J: TRBJ1-3
DNA: TGTGCCAGCAGCTCGTACTTAAACTCTGGAAACACCATATATTTT
CDR3: CASSSYLNSGNTIYF

V: TRBV6-2/TRBV6-3
size: many
D: NA
J: TRBJ2-7
DNA: TGTGCCACGGCAACCCCCAGGGGAGGATACGAGCAGTACTTC
CDR3: CATATPRGGYEQYF

V: TRBV18
size: few
D: TRBD2
J: TRBJ2-7
DNA: TGTGCCAGCTCACCAACCTCGACTAGCGGTCCCTACGAGCAGTACTTC
CDR3: CASSPTSTSGPYEQYF

V: TRBV11-1
size: NA
D: NA
J: TRBJ2-7
DNA: TGTGCCAGCAGGCCCGGGACAACCTACGAGCAGTACTTC
CDR3: CASRPGTTYEQYF

V: TRBV12-3/TRBV12-4
size: many
D: NA
J: TRBJ1-6
DNA: TGTGCCAGCAGCCTTCACAGGGAACGGAATTCACCCCTCCACTTT
CDR3: CASSLHRERNSPLHF

V: TRBV7-9
size: many
D: NA
J: TRBJ1-1
DNA: TGTGCCACGAGTAGTCAGAACACTGAAGCTTTCTTT
CDR3: CATSSQNTEAFF

V: TRBV18
size: NA
D: NA
J: TRBJ2-3
DNA: TGTGCCAGCTCCCCAGGGATTACCACAGATACGCAGTATTTT
CDR3: CASSPGITTDTQYF

V: TRBV6-1
size: NA
D: TRBD1
J: TRBJ2-1
DNA: TGTGCCAGCAGTGGAGGGACAGGGGGCTCCAAACAGTTCTTC
CDR3: CASSGGTGGSKQFF

V: TRBV18
size: few
D: NA
J: TRBJ1-5
DNA: TGTGCCAGCTCACCACAGAGGGGCGACAATCAGCCCCAGCATTTT
CDR3: CASSPQRGDNQPQHF

V: TRBV5-1
size: many
D: TRBD2
J: TRBJ2-2
DNA: TGCGCCACCCGTGGACTAGCGGGGGGGAACACCGGGGAGCTGTTTTTT
CDR3: CATRGLAGGNTGELFF

V: TRBV20-1
size: many
D: TRBD1
J: TRBJ2-7
DNA: TGCAGTGCTTCACAGGGGGACTACGAGCAGTACTTC
CDR3: CSASQGDYEQYF

V: TRBV7-3
size: NA
D: TRBD1
J: TRBJ1-1
DNA: TGTGCCAGCAGCTCGATCGGACAGGGAGACACTGAAGCTTTCTTT
CDR3: CASSSIGQGDTEAFF

V: TRBV25-1
size: many
D: NA
J: TRBJ1-2
DNA: TGTGCCAGCAGTGCCCGTGTTTGGGGGAATGGCTACACCTTC
CDR3: CASSARVWGNGYTF

V: TRBV20-1
size: many
D: NA
J: TRBJ2-3
DNA: TGCAGTGCTAGAGGAGCTCCGGGGCCTGCCCCTGATACGCAGTATTTT
CDR3: CSARGAPGPAPDTQYF

V: TRBV12-3/TRBV12-4
size: NA
D: NA
J: TRBJ1-2
DNA: TGTGCCAGCAGCTTCCGTCGGGACGGCGGCTACACCTTC
CDR3: CASSFRRDGGYTF

V: TRBV4-3
size: NA
D: NA
J: TRBJ1-2
DNA: TGCGCCAGCAGCCAAGATAAGGGGCCCTACCATGTCTATGGCTACACCTTC
CDR3: CASSQDKGPYHVYGYTF

V: TRBV6-1
size: many
D: TRBD1
J: TRBJ2-2
DNA: TGTGCCAGCAGCCCGACAGGGTCCGGGGAGCTGTTTTTT
CDR3: CASSPTGSGELFF

V: TRBV5-5
size: NA
D: NA
J: TRBJ2-5
DNA: TGTGCCAGCAGCTCCGCATCTCGAGAGACCCAGTACTTC
CDR3: CASSSASRETQYF

V: TRBV6-5
size: many
D: NA
J: TRBJ2-7
DNA: TGTGCCAGCAGTTACTCGAGGGCAAGGGGCGACGAGCAGTACTTC
CDR3: CASSYSRARGDEQYF

V: TRBV11-3
size: few
D: NA
J: TRBJ2-2
DNA: TGTGCCAGCAGCTTCCCCGGGGAGGGGGAGCTGTTTTTT
CDR3: CASSFPGEGELFF

V: TRBV30
size: NA
D: NA
J: TRBJ1-1
DNA: TGTGCCTGGATGATGGGCTACGCGGACACTGAAGCTTTCTTT
CDR3: CAWMMGYADTEAFF

V: TRBV5-1
size: many
D: NA
J: TRBJ2-5
DNA: TGCGCCAGCAGCTTCGAGGGCTGGGAGACCCAGTACTTC
CDR3: CASSFEGWETQYF

V: TRBV5-6
size: NA
D: TRBD1
J: TRBJ2-6
DNA: TGTGCCAGCAGCAGCGTTCCGGGACAGGGGGCGTTTCGAGGGGCCAACGTCCTGACTTTC
CDR3: CASSSVPGQGAFRGANVLTF

V: TRBV11-2
size: many
D: NA
J: TRBJ2-7
DNA: TGTGCCAGCAGCCCATTGGGGATGTACTACGAGCAGTACTTC
CDR3: CASSPLGMYYEQYF

V: TRBV25-1
size: NA
D: NA
J: TRBJ1-2
DNA: TGTGCCAGCAGTGATTTTCTCAGGGATCGTGGCTACACCTTC
CDR3: CASSDFLRDRGYTF

V: TRBV12-3/TRBV12-4
size: many
D: NA
J: TRBJ1-2
DNA: TGTGCCAGCAGTTTTTTTGAGAGGACTAACTATGGCTACACCTTC
CDR3: CASSFFERTNYGYTF

V: TRBV7-2
size: NA
D: NA
J: TRBJ2-3
DNA: TGTGCCAGCAGATTGGGGTGGGATAGCCCGGATACGCAGTATTTT
CDR3: CASRLGWDSPDTQYF

V: TRBV9
size: NA
D: NA
J: TRBJ1-2
DNA: TGTGCCAGCAGCGTAGCACTAGGACTGGAATCTAACTATGGCTACACCTTC
CDR3: CASSVALGLESNYGYTF

V: TRBV5-8
size: many
D: TRBD1
J: TRBJ2-1
DNA: TGTGCCAGCAGCTGGACAGGGGGCGGGGAGCAGTTCTTC
CDR3: CASSWTGGGEQFF

V: TRBV29-1
size: many
D: NA
J: TRBJ1-1
DNA: TGCAGCGCTTCGACAGGAGCGAACACTGAAGCTTTCTTT
CDR3: CSASTGANTEAFF

V: TRBV9
size: NA
D: TRBD1
J: TRBJ1-4
DNA: TGTGCCAGCAGCGTCCAAGGGACAGAAGGCGAAAAACTGTTTTTT
CDR3: CASSVQGTEGEKLFF

V: TRBV2
size: many
D: TRBD2
J: TRBJ2-1
DNA: TGTGCCAGCAGTGGACTAGCGGGGGGGCCCAATGAGCAGTTCTTC
CDR3: CASSGLAGGPNEQFF